The rows below give T cell receptor beta chains drawn from one sample of a study of cytomegalovirus exposure and HLA in healthy donors. This table comes from immunoSEQ multiplex PCR, and its TCRdb copy is limited to in-frame clones, with some not included. The sample has over 45,000 clones, approximately 90% seen once. The sample comprised PBMCs. The source is a man younger than 35 in good health and CMV-seronegative. The conserved cysteine and the conserved F or W are not part of the CDR3 here.

cdr3_length	v_call	j_call	cdr3_aa
17	TRBV7-6	TRBJ2-3	ASSLLGLAGARGIDTQY
14	TRBV2	TRBJ2-7	ASSESGGAVPYEQY
12	TRBV18	TRBJ1-1	ASSAGIGNTEAF
11	TRBV5-1	TRBJ2-5	ASSPGQEETQY
15	TRBV7-2	TRBJ2-7	ASSLGLLAGGAYEQY
11	TRBV6-1	TRBJ2-7	AGTSGRDYEQY
14	TRBV28	TRBJ2-7	ASSFGGRSFSYEQY
11	TRBV6-5	TRBJ1-2	ASSRSGGYRYT
16	TRBV9	TRBJ1-1	ARKKRSDTLALNTEAF
13	TRBV4-1	TRBJ2-7	ASSHHRDYSYEQY
15	TRBV9	TRBJ2-5	ASSRGTSGSGSETQY
16	TRBV23-1	TRBJ1-1	ASSPRGQGFTMNTEAF
12	TRBV7-9	TRBJ2-7	ASSPAGISYEQY
14	TRBV4-3	TRBJ2-1	ASSQVLASRYNEQF
13	TRBV19	TRBJ2-7	ASSILAESSYEQY
15	TRBV6-1	TRBJ2-5	ASSVVASGDPQETQY
12	TRBV13	TRBJ2-7	ASSLGDRGHEQY
14	TRBV9	TRBJ2-1	ASSVGLREVYNEQF
9	TRBV7-9	TRBJ1-2	ASSPGGEIP
12	TRBV19	TRBJ2-5	ASSSPTGGETQY
13	TRBV6-5	TRBJ2-1	ASSGPGTSYNEQF
13	TRBV9	TRBJ2-7	ASSPSGGLGLGQY
14	TRBV27	TRBJ2-1	ASSTPGLAGQNEQF
16	TRBV7-2	TRBJ2-2	ASTHTSTGSWGTGELF
15	TRBV7-2	TRBJ1-1	ASSSIGGRSTDTEAF
11	TRBV19	TRBJ1-2	ASSPTGNYGYT
13	TRBV4-1	TRBJ1-4	ASSPRSERREKLF
14	TRBV19	TRBJ2-6	ASSINGGGRTNVLT
13	TRBV9	TRBJ1-1	ASSPHRGGSTEAF
12	TRBV9	TRBJ2-7	ASSPTALAGEQY
15	TRBV4-3	TRBJ1-4	ASSQGQGTSVGEKLF
14	TRBV9	TRBJ1-2	ASSVASVRANYGYT
13	TRBV7-2	TRBJ2-3	ASSPIAGDTDTQY
15	TRBV4-3	TRBJ2-2	ASSPGAGFGSTGELF
12	TRBV18	TRBJ2-2	ASSPDRNTGELF
13	TRBV2	TRBJ2-7	ASSDGQGAFYEQY
13	TRBV5-4	TRBJ2-3	ASSTEITITDTQY
11	TRBV10-1	TRBJ1-2	ASSTPLDYGYT
13	TRBV19	TRBJ1-5	ASSIEVRAGQPQH
13	TRBV6-5	TRBJ2-1	ASSPGVADYNEQF
14	TRBV14	TRBJ2-1	ASSQHLTSRGDEQF
12	TRBV4-3	TRBJ2-7	ASSGGLGSYEQY
14	TRBV19	TRBJ2-1	ASSNTKTWSYNEQF
11	TRBV6-1	TRBJ1-1	ASSDGDNTEAF
11	TRBV25-1	TRBJ2-4	ASSDPGTSGTY
13	TRBV5-6	TRBJ2-3	ASSLRGQGTDTQY
13	TRBV5-1	TRBJ2-7	ASSLGVAGGYEQY
12	TRBV7-2	TRBJ1-2	ASSRGQSNYGYT
13	TRBV7-2	TRBJ1-2	ASSLAGPGGYGYT
12	TRBV4-3	TRBJ2-1	ASSQGTPNNEQF
14	TRBV4-3	TRBJ2-3	ASSPQAGSGADTQY